This T cell receptor beta chain is from a study of blood T cell repertoires in COVID-19. The overall study: The analysed material was cDNA or gDNA that came from T cells, B-cell-depleted T cells, or PBMCs.

Clones were read by immunoSEQ multiplex PCR, and TCRdb kept only the in-frame ones, dropping some. This sample has approximately 25,000 clones; 80% to 90% occur once, and the top ten carry less than 15%. The CDR3 consists of 11 residues. Germline V gene lookup returns CDR1 SNHLY and CDR2 FYNNEI. V gave up 9 bases and J gave up 6 bases, with 12 bases separating them. The sequence derives from a woman of 80 years or more with active or convalescent COVID-19. Input material: peripheral blood. The chain has TRBV2 and TRBJ2-7; perhaps TRBD1 as D (6 bases). The CDR3 DNA reads TGTGCCAGGAGTTCAGGGGTCGAGCAGTACTTC. Amino acids: CARSSGVEQYF.